This record covers a single T cell receptor (beta chain). What it recognizes is unknown. PBMC samples from each donor numbered at least one pre-ART and at least two post-ART. This specimen comes from a study of long-term antiretroviral therapy in people with HIV. Trimming shortened V by 1 base and J by 7 bases, and 10 bases separated the two germline ends. This CDR3 has 13 amino acids. Germline CDR1 and CDR2: SNHLY and FYNNEI. With survey level as its setting, the immunoSEQ assay was v3.0. Clones were sequenced by immunoSEQ multiplex PCR, and TCRdb holds only the in-frame ones, with some missing. The data show 30,000 to 40,000 clones, roughly 85% seen once. Study-level points and caveats: Clones expanded before ART dominated the repertoire at all time points.

The chain combines TRBV2 with TRBJ1-2, with TRBD1 as a possible D gene (6 bases). This receptor was identified in a young man with HIV. Sequenced material: unsorted PBMCs, taken 3.3 years after starting antiretroviral therapy. The CDR3 sequence: CASSEDRVTGYTF. As DNA, the CDR3 is TGTGCCAGCAGTGAAGACAGGGTAACTGGCTACACCTTC.